This is a list of T cell receptor beta chains from one sample in a study of vaccination and CD4 T cells after COVID-19. TCRdb independently ran MiXCR on the PCR reads; one entry per CDR3 protein. Altogether about 6,600 distinct CDR3 sequences are present, roughly 20% being singletons, with the ten largest covering 25% to 30%. These receptors have no identified antigens. Sequenced material: CD4+ T cells from blood, cultured in vitro, taken after SARS-CoV-2 vaccination. The receptors were sampled from a human donor who had recovered from COVID-19. Each CDR3 is given with its conserved first and last residue. Each record gives: V gene, J gene, CDR3 protein.

>TRBV6-1|TRBJ1-2
CASSLEVGGGYTF
>TRBV12-3/TRBV12-4|TRBJ1-6
CASTSSRGASPLHF
>TRBV20-1|TRBJ2-6
CSASASGANVLTF
>TRBV20-1|TRBJ2-2
CSARTGRGTGELFF
>TRBV9|TRBJ1-1
CASSVQGARGNTEAFF
>TRBV14|TRBJ2-7
CASSHVRGRGTYEQYF
>TRBV28|TRBJ2-1
CAGSLGRSYNEQFF
>TRBV6-4|TRBJ2-5
CGAGGAGGGPGTQYF
>TRBV19|TRBJ2-5
CASSIGAVQETQYF
>TRBV24-1|TRBJ2-7
CATSDLDRGSYEQYF
>TRBV7-2|TRBJ2-7
CASSLDGSSYEQYF
>TRBV27|TRBJ1-1
CASSLYVTGSTEAFF